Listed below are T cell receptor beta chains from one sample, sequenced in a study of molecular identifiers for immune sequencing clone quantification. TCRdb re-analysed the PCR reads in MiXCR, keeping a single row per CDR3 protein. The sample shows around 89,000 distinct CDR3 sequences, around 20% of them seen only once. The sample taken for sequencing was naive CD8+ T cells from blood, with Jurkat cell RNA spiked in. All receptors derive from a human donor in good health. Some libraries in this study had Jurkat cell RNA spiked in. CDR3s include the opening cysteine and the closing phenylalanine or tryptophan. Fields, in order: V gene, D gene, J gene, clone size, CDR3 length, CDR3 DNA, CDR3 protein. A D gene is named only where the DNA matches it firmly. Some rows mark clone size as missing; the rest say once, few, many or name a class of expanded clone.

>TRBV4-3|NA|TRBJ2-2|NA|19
TGCGCCAGCAGCCAAGATTGGTCAGGATTTAACGCGAACACCGGGGAGCTGTTTTTT
CASSQDWSGFNANTGELFF
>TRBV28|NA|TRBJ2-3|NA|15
TGTGCCAGCAGTTTATTTATTGGGAGTGCAGATACGCAGTATTTT
CASSLFIGSADTQYF
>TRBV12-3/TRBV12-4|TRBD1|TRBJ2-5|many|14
TGTGCCAGCAGTCTACAGGGGGCCCAAGAGACCCAGTACTTC
CASSLQGAQETQYF
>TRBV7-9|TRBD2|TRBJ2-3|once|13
TGTGCCAGCAGTGCGAGGACTAGCCATACGCAGTATTTT
CASSARTSHTQYF
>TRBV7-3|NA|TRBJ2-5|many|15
TGTGCCAGCAGCTTAACGGGGCGCTGGGGAGAGACCCAGTACTTC
CASSLTGRWGETQYF
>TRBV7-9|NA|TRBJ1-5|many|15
TGTGCCAGCAGCGATGAGGACTTCCTTAATCAGCCCCAGCATTTT
CASSDEDFLNQPQHF
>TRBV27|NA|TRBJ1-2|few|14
TGTGCCAGCAGCTCGGGACTCCTGTGGCACGGCTACACCTTC
CASSSGLLWHGYTF
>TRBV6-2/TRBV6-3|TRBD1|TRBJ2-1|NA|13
TGTGCCAGCACCGACAGGGTATACAATGAGCAGTTCTTC
CASTDRVYNEQFF
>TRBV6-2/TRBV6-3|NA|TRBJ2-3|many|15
TGTGCCAGCAGTTACTCTGGTCAGAGCACAGATACGCAGTATTTT
CASSYSGQSTDTQYF
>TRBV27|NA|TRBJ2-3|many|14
TGTGCCAGCAGTTTCGCCCAGGGGACAGATACGCAGTATTTT
CASSFAQGTDTQYF
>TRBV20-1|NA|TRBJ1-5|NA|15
TGCAGTGCTAGGCCGGGACGTTATAGCAATCAGCCCCAGCATTTT
CSARPGRYSNQPQHF
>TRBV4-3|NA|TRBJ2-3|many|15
TGCGCCAGCAGCCAAGACGCGTGGACCACAGATACGCAGTATTTT
CASSQDAWTTDTQYF
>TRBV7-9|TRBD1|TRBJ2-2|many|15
TGTGCCAGCAGCTTACAACAGGGGTACACCGGGGAGCTGTTTTTT
CASSLQQGYTGELFF
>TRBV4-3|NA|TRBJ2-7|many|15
TGCGCCAGCAGCTCAGCTCCCGGGGACACCTACGAGCAGTACTTC
CASSSAPGDTYEQYF
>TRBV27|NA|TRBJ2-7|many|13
TGTGCCAGCAGGGGCCTGAGCTCCTACGAGCAGTACTTC
CASRGLSSYEQYF
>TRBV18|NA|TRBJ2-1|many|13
TGTGCCAGCTCGCTGACCGGGGCCAATGAGCAGTTCTTC
CASSLTGANEQFF
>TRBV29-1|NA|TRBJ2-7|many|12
TGCAGCGTTGGCGGGGATACCTACGAGCAGTACTTC
CSVGGDTYEQYF
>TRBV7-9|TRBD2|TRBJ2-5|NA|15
TGTGCCAGCGGCTTACTAGCGGGAGACCAAGAGACCCAGTACTTC
CASGLLAGDQETQYF
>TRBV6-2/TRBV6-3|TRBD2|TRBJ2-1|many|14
TGTGCCAGCAGTTCCCCGACTAGCTGGAATGAGCAGTTCTTC
CASSSPTSWNEQFF
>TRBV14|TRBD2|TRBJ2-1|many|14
TGTGCCAGCACCCCGAAAGGGCGGGAGTATGAGCAGTTCTTC
CASTPKGREYEQFF
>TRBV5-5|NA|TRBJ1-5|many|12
TGTGCCAGCAGCCCGACGGGTCAGCCCCAGCATTTT
CASSPTGQPQHF
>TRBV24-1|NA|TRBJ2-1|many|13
TGTGCCACCAGTGACTTTATAGGTGTTGAGCAGTTCTTC
CATSDFIGVEQFF
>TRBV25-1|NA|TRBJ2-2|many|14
TGTGCCACCCAAACTGGGCTAGGGGCCGGGGAGCTGTTTTTT
CATQTGLGAGELFF
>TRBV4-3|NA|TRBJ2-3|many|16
TGCGCCAGCAGCCAAGGGCTAGCGTCCAGCACAGATACGCAGTATTTT
CASSQGLASSTDTQYF
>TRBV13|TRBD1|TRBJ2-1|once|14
TGTGCCAGCAGCTCAGGGACAGTTTACAATGAGCAGTTCTTC
CASSSGTVYNEQFF
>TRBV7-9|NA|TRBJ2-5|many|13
TGTGCCAGCAGCTTAGTAGTCCAAGAGACCCAGTACTTC
CASSLVVQETQYF
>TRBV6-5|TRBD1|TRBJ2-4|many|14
TGTGCCAGCAACCCCGGGACAGCCCAAAACATTCAGTACTTC
CASNPGTAQNIQYF
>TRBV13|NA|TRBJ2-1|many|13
TGTGCCAGCAGCTTAGGCCTCGGCAATGAGCAGTTCTTC
CASSLGLGNEQFF
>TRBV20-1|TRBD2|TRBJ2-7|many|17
TGCAGTGCTAGAGTTTCGGCACTAGCGGGGAGTTCCTACGAGCAGTACTTC
CSARVSALAGSSYEQYF
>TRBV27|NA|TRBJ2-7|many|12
TGTGCCAGCGGTAATGGGGGGCCCGAGCAGTACTTC
CASGNGGPEQYF
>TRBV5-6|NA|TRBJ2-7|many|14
TGTGCCAGCAGCTTGGTGGAAACTACCTACGAGCAGTACTTC
CASSLVETTYEQYF
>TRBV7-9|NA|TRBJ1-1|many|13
TGTGCCAGCAGTTCCGGACTTCGTTACCAAGTTTTCTTT
CASSSGLRYQVFF
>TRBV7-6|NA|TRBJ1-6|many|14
TGTGCCAGCAGCAAGGGACGGAGCAATTCACCCCTCCACTTT
CASSKGRSNSPLHF
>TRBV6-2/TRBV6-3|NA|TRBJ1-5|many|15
TGTGCCAGCAGTTACTCGACAGGTAGCAATCAGCCCCAGCATTTT
CASSYSTGSNQPQHF
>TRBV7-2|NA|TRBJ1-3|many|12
TGTGCCAGCAGGGGGTCTGGAAACACCATATATTTT
CASRGSGNTIYF
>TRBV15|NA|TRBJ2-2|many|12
TGTGCCACCAGCAGAGCGGACGGGGAGCTGTTTTTT
CATSRADGELFF
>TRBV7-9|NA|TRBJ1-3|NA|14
TGTGCCAGCAGCTTTTCCGGGGATGGAAACACCATATATTTT
CASSFSGDGNTIYF
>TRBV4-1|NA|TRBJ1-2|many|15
TGCGCCAGCAGCCAACCTCTAGGTCTCTCAGGTGGCTACACCTTC
CASSQPLGLSGGYTF
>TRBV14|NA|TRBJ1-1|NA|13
TGTGCCAGCAGCCTCGAGGGGTGGACTGAAGCTTTCTTT
CASSLEGWTEAFF
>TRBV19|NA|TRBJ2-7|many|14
TGTGCCAGTAGTCCCGCGACGGGAACCTACGAGCAGTACTTC
CASSPATGTYEQYF
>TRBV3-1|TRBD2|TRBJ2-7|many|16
TGTGCCAGCAGCCAAACCGGACTAGCGGGAGGGTACGAGCAGTACTTC
CASSQTGLAGGYEQYF
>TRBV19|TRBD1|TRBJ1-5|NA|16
TGTGCCAGTAGTACCAACTCCGGGACAGGGGGCTTGCCCCAGCATTTT
CASSTNSGTGGLPQHF
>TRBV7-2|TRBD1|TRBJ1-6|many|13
TGTGCCAGCAGCTTGGGGACAGGGGCGCCCCTCCACTTT
CASSLGTGAPLHF
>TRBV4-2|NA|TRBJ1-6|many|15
TGTGCCAGCAGCCAAGCGACCACCTCTAATTCACCCCTCCACTTT
CASSQATTSNSPLHF
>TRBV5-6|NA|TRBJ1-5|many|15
TGTGCCAGCAGCTTGGCTGGAACAGGGAATCAGCCCCAGCATTTT
CASSLAGTGNQPQHF
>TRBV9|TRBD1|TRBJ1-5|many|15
TGTGCCAGCAGCGTAGGTACAGGGGGCAATCAGCCCCAGCATTTT
CASSVGTGGNQPQHF
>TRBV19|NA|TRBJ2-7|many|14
TGTGCCAGTAGTATTTTCGGAGGGAAATACGAGCAGTACTTC
CASSIFGGKYEQYF
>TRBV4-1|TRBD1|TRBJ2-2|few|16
TGCGCCAGCAGCCAAGGAGGGACAGGGCTCACCGGGGAGCTGTTTTTT
CASSQGGTGLTGELFF
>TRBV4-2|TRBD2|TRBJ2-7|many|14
TGTGCCAGCAGCCACGCCGGGACTAGCGAGGAGCAGTACTTC
CASSHAGTSEEQYF
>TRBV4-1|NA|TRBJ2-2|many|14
TGCGCCAGCAGCCCCTCCTTGTCGGCCGGGGAGCTGTTTTTT
CASSPSLSAGELFF
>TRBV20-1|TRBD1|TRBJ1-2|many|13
TGCAGTGCTAGAGATTTAGACAGGGACGGCTACACCTTC
CSARDLDRDGYTF
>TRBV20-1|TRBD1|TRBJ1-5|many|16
TGCAGTGCTATCAGGGGGGACGTTTATAGCAATCAGCCCCAGCATTTT
CSAIRGDVYSNQPQHF
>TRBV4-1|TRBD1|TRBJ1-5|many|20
TGCGCCAGCAGCCAAGATGTGAACTCAGGGGGAAGTTATAGCAATCAGCCCCAGCATTTT
CASSQDVNSGGSYSNQPQHF
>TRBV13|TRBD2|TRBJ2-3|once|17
TGTGCCAGCATCCCCCGGGGACTAGCGGGAGTGATAGATACGCAGTATTTT
CASIPRGLAGVIDTQYF